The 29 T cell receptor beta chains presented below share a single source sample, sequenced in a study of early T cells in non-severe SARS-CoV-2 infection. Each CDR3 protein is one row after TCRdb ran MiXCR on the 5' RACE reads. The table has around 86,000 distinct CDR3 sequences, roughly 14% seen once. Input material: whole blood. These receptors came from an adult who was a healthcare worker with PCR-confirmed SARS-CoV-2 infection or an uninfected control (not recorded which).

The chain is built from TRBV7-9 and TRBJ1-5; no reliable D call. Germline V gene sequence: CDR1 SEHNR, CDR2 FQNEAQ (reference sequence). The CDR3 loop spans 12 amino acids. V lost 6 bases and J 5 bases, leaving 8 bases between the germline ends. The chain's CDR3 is CASRDGHQPQHF. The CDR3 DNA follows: TGTGCCAGCAGGGACGGTCATCAGCCCCAGCATTTT.

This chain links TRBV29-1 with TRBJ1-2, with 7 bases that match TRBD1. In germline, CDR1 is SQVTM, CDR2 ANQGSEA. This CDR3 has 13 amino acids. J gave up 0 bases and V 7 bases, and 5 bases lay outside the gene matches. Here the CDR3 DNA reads TGCAGCGGAAGGGACAGCTCTAACTATGGCTACACCTTC. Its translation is CSGRDSSNYGYTF. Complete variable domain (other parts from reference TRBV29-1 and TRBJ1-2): SAVISQKPSRDICQRGTSLTIQCQVDSQVTMMFWYRQQPGQSLTLIATANQGSEATYESGFVIDKFPISRPNLTFSTLTVSNMSPEDSSIYLCSGRDSSNYGYTFGSGTRLTVV.

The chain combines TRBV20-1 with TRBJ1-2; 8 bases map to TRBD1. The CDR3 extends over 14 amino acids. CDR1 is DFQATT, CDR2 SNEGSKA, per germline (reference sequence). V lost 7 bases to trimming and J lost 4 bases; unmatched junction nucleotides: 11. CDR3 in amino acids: CSVTPPGTGYGYTF. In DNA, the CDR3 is TGCAGTGTGACGCCTCCCGGGACAGGCTATGGCTACACCTTC.

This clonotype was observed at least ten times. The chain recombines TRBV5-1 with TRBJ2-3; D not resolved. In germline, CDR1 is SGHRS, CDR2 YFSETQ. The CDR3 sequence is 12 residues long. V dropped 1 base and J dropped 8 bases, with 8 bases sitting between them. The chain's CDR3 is CASSLKPGTQYF. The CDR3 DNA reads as TGCGCCAGCAGCTTGAAGCCCGGTACGCAGTATTTT.

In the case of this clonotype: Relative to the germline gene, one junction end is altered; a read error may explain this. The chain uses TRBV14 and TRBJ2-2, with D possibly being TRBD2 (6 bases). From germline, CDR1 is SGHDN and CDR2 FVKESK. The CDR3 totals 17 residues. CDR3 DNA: TGTGCCAGCAGCCAAGATAAAACTAGCCGGGGCACCGGGAAGCTGTTTTTT. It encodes CASSQDKTSRGTGKLFF.

CDR3 loop: CASSELGHNTEAFF. CDR3 in DNA: TGTGCCAGCAGTGAATTAGGCCACAACACTGAAGCTTTCTTT. V is TRBV25-1 and J is TRBJ1-1; no clear D. The CDR3 contains 14 residues. Germline CDR1 reads MGHDK; CDR2 reads SYGVNS. The ends were cut back, 1 base at V and 2 bases at J, with 8 bases in the middle.

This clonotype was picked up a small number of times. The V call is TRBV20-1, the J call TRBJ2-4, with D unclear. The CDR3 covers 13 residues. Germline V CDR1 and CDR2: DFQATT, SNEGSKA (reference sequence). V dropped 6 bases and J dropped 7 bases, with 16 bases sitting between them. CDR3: CSATTRGGNIQYF. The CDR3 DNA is TGCAGTGCAACTACCCGAGGTGGGAACATTCAGTACTTC.

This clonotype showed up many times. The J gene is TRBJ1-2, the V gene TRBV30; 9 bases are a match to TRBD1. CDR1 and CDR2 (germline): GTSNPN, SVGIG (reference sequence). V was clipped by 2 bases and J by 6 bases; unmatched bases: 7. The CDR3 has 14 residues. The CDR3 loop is CAWSISQGADGYTF. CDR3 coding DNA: TGTGCCTGGAGTATATCACAGGGGGCGGATGGCTACACCTTC.

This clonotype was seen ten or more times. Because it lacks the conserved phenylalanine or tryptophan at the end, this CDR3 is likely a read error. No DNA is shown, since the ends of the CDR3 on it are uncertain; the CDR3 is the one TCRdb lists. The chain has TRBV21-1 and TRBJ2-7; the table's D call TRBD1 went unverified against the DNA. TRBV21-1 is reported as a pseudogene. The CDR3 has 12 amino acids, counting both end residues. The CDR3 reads CASSSGAPVNGI.

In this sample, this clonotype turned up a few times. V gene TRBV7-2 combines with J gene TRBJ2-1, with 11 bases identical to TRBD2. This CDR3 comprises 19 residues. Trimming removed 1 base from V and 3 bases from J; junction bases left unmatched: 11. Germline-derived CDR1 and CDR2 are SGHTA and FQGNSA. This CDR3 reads CASSLESLAGGLNYNEQFF. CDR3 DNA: TGTGCCAGCAGCTTAGAGTCCCTAGCGGGGGGCCTAAACTACAATGAGCAGTTCTTC.

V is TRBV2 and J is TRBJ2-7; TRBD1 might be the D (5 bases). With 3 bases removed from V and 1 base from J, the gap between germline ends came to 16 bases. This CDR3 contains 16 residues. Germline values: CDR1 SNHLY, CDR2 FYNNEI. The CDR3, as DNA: TGTGCCAGCAGTGATGGAACAGGTAAACGGTCCTACGAGCAGTACGTC. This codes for CASSDGTGKRSYEQYV.

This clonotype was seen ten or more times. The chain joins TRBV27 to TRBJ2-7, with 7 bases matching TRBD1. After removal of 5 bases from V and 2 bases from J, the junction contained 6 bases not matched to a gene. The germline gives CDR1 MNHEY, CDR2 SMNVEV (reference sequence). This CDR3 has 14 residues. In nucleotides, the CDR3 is TGTGCCAGCAGTCCCGGGACAGCACCCTACGAGCAGTACGTC. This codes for CASSPGTAPYEQYV.

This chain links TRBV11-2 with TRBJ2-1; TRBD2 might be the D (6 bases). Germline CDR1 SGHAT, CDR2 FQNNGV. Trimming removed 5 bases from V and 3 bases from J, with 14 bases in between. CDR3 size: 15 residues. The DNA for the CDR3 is TGTGCCAGCAGCGTGGAGGGGCCACACTACAATGAGCAGTTCTTC. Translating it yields CASSVEGPHYNEQFF. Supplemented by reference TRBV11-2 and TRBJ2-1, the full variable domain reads EAGVAQSPRYKIIEKRQSVAFWCNPISGHATLYWYQQILGQGPKLLIQFQNNGVVDDSQLPKDRFSAERLKGVDSTLKIQPAKLEDSAVYLCASSVEGPHYNEQFFGPGTRLTVL.

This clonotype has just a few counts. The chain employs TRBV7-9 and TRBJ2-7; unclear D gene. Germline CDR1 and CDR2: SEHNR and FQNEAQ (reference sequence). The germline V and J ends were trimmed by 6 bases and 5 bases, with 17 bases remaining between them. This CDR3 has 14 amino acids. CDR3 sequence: CASRKTLAENEQYV. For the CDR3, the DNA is TGTGCCAGCAGGAAAACGCTTGCCGAGAACGAGCAGTACGTC.

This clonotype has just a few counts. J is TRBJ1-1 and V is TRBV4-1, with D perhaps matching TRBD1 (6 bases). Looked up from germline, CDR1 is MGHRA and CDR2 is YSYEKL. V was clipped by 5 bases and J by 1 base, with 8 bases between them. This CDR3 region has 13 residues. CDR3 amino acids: CASSAQGNTEAFF. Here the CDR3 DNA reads TGCGCCAGCAGCGCACAGGGGAACACTGAAGCTTTCTTT.

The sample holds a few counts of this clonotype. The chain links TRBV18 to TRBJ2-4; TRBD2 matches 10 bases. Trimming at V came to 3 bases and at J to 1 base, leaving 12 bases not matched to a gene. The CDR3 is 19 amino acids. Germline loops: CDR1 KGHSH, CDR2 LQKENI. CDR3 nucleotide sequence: TGTGCCAGCTCACCGCCGAGCGGGGGGGCCGGTAGTGCCAAAAACATTCAGTACTTC. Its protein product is CASSPPSGGAGSAKNIQYF.

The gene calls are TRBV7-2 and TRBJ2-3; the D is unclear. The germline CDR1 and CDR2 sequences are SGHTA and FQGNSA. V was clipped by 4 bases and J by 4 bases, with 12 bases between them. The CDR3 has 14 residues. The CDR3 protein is CASSYKTRSDTQYF. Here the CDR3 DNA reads TGTGCCAGCAGCTACAAGACCCGGTCAGATACGCAGTATTTT.

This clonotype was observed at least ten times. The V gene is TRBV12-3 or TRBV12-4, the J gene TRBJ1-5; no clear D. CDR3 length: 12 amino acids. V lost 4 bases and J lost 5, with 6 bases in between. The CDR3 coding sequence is TGTGCCAGCAGTTCCCCGGATCAGCCCCAGCATTTT. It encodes CASSSPDQPQHF.

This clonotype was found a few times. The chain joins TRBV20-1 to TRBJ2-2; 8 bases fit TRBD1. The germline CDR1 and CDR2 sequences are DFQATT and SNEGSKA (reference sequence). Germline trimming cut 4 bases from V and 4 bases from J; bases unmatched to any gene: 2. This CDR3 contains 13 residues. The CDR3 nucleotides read TGCAGTGCTACGGGACAGGCCACCGGGGAGCTGTTTTTT. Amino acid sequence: CSATGQATGELFF.

CDR3 region: CASSQDSTGGNQPQHF. CDR3 DNA sequence: TGTGCCAGCAGCCAAGACTCGACAGGGGGCAATCAGCCCCAGCATTTT. The chain links TRBV4-2 to TRBJ1-5; 8 bases fit TRBD1. Germline V CDR1 and CDR2: LGHNA, YNFKEQ. The CDR3 has 16 residues. With V trimmed by 0 bases and J by 2 bases, 3 bases remained unmatched.

DNA for the CDR3: TGTGCCAGCAGTTTAATGGCCGGGGAGCTGTTTTTT. Amino acid sequence: CASSLMAGELFF. V usage is TRBV12-3 or TRBV12-4 and J usage is TRBJ2-2; D is ambiguous. Trimming stripped 2 bases from V and 6 bases from J, with 4 bases between. This CDR3 comprises 12 residues.

The CDR3 reads CASRGRGGNLTEAFF. The CDR3 nucleotides are TGTGCCAGCAGAGGCCGGGGAGGAAATCTCACTGAAGCTTTCTTT. The chain is built from TRBV7-9 and TRBJ1-1; D remains ambiguous. Trimming stripped 6 bases from V and 4 bases from J, with 18 bases between. The germline gives CDR1 SEHNR, CDR2 FQNEAQ (reference sequence). The CDR3 is made up of 15 amino acids.

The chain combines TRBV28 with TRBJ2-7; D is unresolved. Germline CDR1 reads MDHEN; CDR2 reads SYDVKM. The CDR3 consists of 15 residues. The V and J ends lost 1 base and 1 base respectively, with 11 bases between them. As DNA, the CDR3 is TGTGCCAGCAGTTTATCAGATAAATATTCCTACGAGCAGTACGTC. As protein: CASSLSDKYSYEQYV.

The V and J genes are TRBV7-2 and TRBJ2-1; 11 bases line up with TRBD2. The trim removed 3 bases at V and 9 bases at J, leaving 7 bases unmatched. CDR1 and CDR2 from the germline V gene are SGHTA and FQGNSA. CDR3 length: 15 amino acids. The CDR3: CASSFSGGVGGEQFF. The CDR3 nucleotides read TGTGCCAGCAGCTTTAGCGGGGGGGTCGGAGGTGAGCAGTTCTTC.

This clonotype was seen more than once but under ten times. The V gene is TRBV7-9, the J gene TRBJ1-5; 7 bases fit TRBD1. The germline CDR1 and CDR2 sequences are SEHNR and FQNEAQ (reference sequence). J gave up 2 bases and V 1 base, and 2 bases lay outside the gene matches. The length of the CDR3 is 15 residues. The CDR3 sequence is CASSLDRGGNQPQHF. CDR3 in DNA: TGTGCCAGCAGCTTAGACAGGGGAGGCAATCAGCCCCAGCATTTT.

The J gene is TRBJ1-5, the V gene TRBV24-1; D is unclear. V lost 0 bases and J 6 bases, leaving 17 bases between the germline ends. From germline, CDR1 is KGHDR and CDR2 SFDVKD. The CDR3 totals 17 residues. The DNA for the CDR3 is TGTGCCACCAGTGATTTGCAGAACGGTTCTCATAGTCAGCCCCAGCATTTT. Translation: CATSDLQNGSHSQPQHF.

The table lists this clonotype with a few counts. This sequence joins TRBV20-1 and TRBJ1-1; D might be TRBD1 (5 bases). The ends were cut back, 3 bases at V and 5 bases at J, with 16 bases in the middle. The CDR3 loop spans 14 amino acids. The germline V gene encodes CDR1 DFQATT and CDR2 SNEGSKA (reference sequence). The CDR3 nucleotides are TGCAGTGCTAGGAAGTCGGCGGGGGGTACTGAAGCTTTCTTT. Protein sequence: CSARKSAGGTEAFF.

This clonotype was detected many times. Here the CDR3 reads CASSESDQPQHF. DNA of the CDR3: TGCGCCAGCAGTGAGTCGGATCAGCCCCAGCATTTT. The J gene is TRBJ1-5, the V gene TRBV10-1; D is ambiguous. The V gene's germline CDR1 is WNHNN and CDR2 SYGVQD (reference sequence). Trimming removed 0 bases at V and 5 bases at J, with 2 bases between. The CDR3 has 12 amino acids.

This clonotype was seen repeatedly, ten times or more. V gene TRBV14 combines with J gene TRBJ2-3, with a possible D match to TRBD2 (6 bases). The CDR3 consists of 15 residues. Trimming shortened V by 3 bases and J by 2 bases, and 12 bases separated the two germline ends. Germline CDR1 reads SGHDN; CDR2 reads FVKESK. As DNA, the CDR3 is TGTGCCAGCAGCCATCGGAGGGGCTACACAGATACGCAGTATTTT. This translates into CASSHRRGYTDTQYF.